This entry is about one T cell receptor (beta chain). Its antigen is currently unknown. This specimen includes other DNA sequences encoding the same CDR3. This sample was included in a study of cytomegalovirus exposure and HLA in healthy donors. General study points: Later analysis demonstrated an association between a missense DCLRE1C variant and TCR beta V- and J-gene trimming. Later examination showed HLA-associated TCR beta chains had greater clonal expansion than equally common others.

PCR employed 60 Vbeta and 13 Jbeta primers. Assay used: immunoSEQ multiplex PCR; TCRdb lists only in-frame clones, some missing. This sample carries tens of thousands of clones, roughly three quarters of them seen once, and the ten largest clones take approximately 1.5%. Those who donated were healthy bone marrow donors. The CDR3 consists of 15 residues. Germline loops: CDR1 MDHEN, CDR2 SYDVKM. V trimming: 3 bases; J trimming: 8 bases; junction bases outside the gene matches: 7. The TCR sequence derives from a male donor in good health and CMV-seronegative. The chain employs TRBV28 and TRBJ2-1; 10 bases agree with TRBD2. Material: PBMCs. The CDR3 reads CASSFSLAGVYEQFF. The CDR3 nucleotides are TGTGCCAGCAGTTTTTCGCTAGCGGGAGTCTATGAGCAGTTCTTC.